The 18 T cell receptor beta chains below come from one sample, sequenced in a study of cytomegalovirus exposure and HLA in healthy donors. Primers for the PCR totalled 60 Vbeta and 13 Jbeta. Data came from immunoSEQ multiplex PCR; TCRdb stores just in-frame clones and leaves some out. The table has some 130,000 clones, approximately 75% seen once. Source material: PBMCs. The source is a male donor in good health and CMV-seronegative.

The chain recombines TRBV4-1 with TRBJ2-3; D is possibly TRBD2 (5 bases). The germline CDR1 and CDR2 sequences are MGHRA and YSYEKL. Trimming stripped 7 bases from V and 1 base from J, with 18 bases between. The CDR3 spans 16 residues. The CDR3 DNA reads TGCGCCAGCAACGGAGAAGAGGACTCGGGCACAGATACGCAGTATTTT. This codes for CASNGEEDSGTDTQYF.

CDR3 residues: CSVDDIGYTF. In DNA form, the CDR3 reads TGCAGCGTAGACGACATTGGCTACACCTTC. The chain links TRBV29-1 to TRBJ1-2; D remains unclear. The CDR3 has 10 residues. Trimming took off 6 bases at V and 7 bases at J, with 9 bases between the two ends. From germline, CDR1 is SQVTM and CDR2 ANQGSEA.

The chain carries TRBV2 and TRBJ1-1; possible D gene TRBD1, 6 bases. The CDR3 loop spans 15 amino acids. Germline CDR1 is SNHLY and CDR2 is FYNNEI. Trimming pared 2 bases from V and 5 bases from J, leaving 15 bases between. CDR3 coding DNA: TGTGCCAGCAGTGAAAGGACAGTTCTTGAAACTGAAGCTTTCTTT. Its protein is CASSERTVLETEAFF.

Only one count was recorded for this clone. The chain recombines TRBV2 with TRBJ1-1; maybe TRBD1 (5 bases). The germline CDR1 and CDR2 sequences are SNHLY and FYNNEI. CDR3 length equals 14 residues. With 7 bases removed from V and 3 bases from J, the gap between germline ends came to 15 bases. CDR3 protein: CASKENRLDTEAFF. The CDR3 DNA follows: TGTGCCAGCAAAGAAAACAGGTTGGACACTGAAGCTTTCTTT.

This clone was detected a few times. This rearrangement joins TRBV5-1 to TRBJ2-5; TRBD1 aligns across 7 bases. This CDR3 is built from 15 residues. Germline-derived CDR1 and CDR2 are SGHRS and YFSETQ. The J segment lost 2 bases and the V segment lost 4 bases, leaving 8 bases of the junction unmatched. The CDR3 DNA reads TGCGCCAGCAGCGTCGGGACAGATCGACAAGAGACCCAGTACTTC. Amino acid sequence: CASSVGTDRQETQYF.

The CDR3 here is CASLDRGSGNTIYF. The CDR3 bases are TGTGCCAGTTTAGACAGGGGCTCTGGAAACACCATATATTTT. This chain uses TRBV19 with TRBJ1-3, with TRBD1 matching 8 bases. With 8 bases clipped from V and 0 bases from J, the junction kept 3 bases outside the gene matches. Germline V lookup: CDR1 LNHDA, CDR2 SQIVND (reference sequence). There are 14 residues in the CDR3.

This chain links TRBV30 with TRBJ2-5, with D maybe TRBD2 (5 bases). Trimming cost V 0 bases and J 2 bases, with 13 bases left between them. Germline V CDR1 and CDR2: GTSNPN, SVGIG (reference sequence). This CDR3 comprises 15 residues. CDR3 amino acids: CAWSVSPTGQETQYF. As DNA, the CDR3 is TGTGCCTGGAGTGTAAGCCCCACGGGGCAAGAGACCCAGTACTTC.

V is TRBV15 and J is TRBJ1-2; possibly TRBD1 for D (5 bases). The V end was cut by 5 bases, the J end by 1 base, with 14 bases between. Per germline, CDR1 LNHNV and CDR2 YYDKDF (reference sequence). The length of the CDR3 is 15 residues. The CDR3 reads CATSPDRDLNYGYTF. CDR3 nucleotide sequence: TGTGCCACCAGCCCTGACAGAGACCTTAACTATGGCTACACCTTC.

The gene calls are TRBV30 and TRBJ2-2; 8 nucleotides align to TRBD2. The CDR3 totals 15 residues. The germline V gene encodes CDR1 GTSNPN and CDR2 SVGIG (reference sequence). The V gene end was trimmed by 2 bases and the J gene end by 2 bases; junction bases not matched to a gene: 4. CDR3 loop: CAWSPGGANTGELFF. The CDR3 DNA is TGTGCCTGGAGTCCCGGGGGGGCAAACACCGGGGAGCTGTTTTTT. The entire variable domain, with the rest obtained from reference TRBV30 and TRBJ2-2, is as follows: SQTIHQWPATLVQPVGSPLSLECTVEGTSNPNLYWYRQAAGRGLQLLFYSVGIGQISSEVPQNLSASRPQDRQFILSSKKLLLSDSGFYLCAWSPGGANTGELFFGEGSRLTVL.

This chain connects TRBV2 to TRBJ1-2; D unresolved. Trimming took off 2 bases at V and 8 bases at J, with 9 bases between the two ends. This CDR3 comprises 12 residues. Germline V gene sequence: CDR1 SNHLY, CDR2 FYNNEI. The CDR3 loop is CASSEMRGGYTF. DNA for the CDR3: TGTGCCAGCAGTGAAATGCGAGGGGGCTACACCTTC.

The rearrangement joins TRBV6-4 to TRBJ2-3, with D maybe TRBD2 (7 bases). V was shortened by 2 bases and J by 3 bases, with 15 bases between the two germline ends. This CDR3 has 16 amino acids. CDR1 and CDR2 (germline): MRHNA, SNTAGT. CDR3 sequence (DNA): TGTGCCAGCAGTGACCGGCAGGGGAGGGGTACAGATACGCAGTATTTT. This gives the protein CASSDRQGRGTDTQYF.

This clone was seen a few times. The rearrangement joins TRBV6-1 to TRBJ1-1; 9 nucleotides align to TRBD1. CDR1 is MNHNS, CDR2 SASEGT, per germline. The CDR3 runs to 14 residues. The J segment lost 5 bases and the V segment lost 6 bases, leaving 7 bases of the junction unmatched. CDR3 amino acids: CASRMEDRGTEAFF. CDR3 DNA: TGTGCCAGCAGAATGGAGGACAGGGGAACTGAAGCTTTCTTT.

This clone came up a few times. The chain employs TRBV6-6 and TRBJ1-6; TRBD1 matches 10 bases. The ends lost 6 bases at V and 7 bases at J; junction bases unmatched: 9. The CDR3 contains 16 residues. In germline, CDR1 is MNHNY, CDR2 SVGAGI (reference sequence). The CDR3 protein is CASSLLWDRGNSPLHF. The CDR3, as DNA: TGTGCCAGCAGCCTATTATGGGACAGGGGAAATTCACCCCTCCACTTT.

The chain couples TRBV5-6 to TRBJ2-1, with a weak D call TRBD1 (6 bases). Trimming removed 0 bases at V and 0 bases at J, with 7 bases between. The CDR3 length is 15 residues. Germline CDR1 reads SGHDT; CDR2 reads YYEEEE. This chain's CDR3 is CASSLGGLSYNEQFF. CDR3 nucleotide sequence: TGTGCCAGCAGCTTGGGGGGGCTCTCCTACAATGAGCAGTTCTTC.

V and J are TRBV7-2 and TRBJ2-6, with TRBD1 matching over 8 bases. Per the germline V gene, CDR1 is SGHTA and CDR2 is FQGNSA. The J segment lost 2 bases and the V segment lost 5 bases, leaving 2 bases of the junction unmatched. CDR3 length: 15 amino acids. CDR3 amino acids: CASSQDRAGANVLTF. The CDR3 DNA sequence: TGTGCCAGCAGCCAGGACAGGGCTGGGGCCAACGTCCTGACTTTC.

CDR3 residues: CASTLGGIEQFF. The CDR3 DNA is TGTGCCAGCACCTTAGGGGGAATCGAGCAGTTCTTC. The chain combines TRBV6-1 with TRBJ2-1, with D possibly matching TRBD1 (6 bases). The germline V and J ends were trimmed by 7 bases and 10 bases, with 14 bases remaining between them. Germline V gene sequence: CDR1 MNHNS, CDR2 SASEGT. The CDR3 has 12 residues.

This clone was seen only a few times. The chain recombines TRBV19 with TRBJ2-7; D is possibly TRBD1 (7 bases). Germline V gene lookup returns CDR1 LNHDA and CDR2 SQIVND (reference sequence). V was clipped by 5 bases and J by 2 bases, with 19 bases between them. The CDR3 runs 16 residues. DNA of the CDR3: TGTGCCAGTAGTGACCCAGGGGGGATAAAACCCTACGAGCAGTACTTC. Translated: CASSDPGGIKPYEQYF. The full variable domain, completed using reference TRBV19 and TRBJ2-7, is DGGITQSPKYLFRKEGQNVTLSCEQNLNHDAMYWYRQDPGQGLRLIYYSQIVNDFQKGDIAEGYSVSREKKESFPLTVTSAQKNPTAFYLCASSDPGGIKPYEQYFGPGTRLTVT.

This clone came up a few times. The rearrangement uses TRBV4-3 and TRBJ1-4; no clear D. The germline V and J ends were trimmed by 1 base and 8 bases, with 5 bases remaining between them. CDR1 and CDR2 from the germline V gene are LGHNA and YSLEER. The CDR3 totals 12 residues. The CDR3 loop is CASSQGPEKLFF. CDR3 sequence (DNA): TGCGCCAGCAGCCAAGGTCCGGAAAAACTGTTTTTT.